This T cell receptor beta chain was found in a study of PD-1 blockade in classical Hodgkin lymphoma. The V gene's germline CDR1 is SGHVS and CDR2 FQNEAQ. The V end was cut by 1 base, the J end by 6 bases, with 7 bases between. This CDR3 has 12 residues. TCRdb keeps only in-frame clones here, not all; method: immunoSEQ multiplex PCR. The sample comprises about 27,000 clones, approximately 86% of which are singletons, and more than 6.5% rests with the top ten. Brentuximab vedotin exposure varied among the patients, all of whom had relapsed after autologous stem cell transplantation. The authors enriched CD8+ T cells from thawed PBMCs via magnetic negative selection.

The TCR sequence derives from a human donor with classical Hodgkin lymphoma. The chain links TRBV7-8 to TRBJ2-7, with D unclear. The specimen was CD8+ T cells from blood, collected at baseline. The CDR3 is CASSLDPGEQYF. The CDR3 bases are TGTGCCAGCAGCTTAGACCCAGGCGAGCAGTACTTC.